This T cell receptor (beta chain) stems from a study of blood T cell repertoires in COVID-19. The overall study: The United States, Italy and Spain were the sources of the acute and convalescent COVID-19 samples. Sample material is recorded as cDNA or gDNA derived from T cells, B-cell-depleted T cells, or PBMCs.

Germline CDR1 reads SNHLY; CDR2 reads FYNNEI. The CDR3 extends over 13 amino acids. Trimming stripped 0 bases from V and 8 bases from J, with 10 bases between. Original processing notes: From reference gene primer amplification, estimates of nucleated cell counts were derived. Profiling relied on immunoSEQ multiplex PCR, and the TCRdb table lists in-frame clones only, not all of them. Clone size and the V and J calls come from that table; the DNA yielded D and trimming. The top ten clones hold around 2.1% of a sample with a few hundred thousand clones, approximately 86% of them seen once. Material for sequencing was peripheral blood. The receptor was isolated from a man aged 18 to 35 with active or convalescent COVID-19. V gene TRBV2 combines with J gene TRBJ1-2; D possibly corresponds to TRBD1 (5 bases). The CDR3 sequence is CASSEALGGGYTF. The CDR3 nucleotides are TGTGCCAGCAGTGAAGCGCTCGGGGGAGGCTACACCTTC.